This T cell receptor beta chain was sequenced in a study of post-analysis software for immune sequencing data. Across the study: The study covered relapsing-remitting, secondary progressive and progressive-relapsing courses of multiple sclerosis.

TCR beta cDNA libraries included unique molecular identifiers. T cells numbering about 0.95 to 10 million yielded 500,000 to 550,000 cDNA molecules. MiXCR, applied by TCRdb to the PCR reads, yields one record per CDR3 protein. The sample lists around 710,000 distinct CDR3 sequences, about 45% occurring once. CDR1 is PRHDT, CDR2 FYEKMQ, per germline (reference sequence). V was clipped by 5 bases and J by 2 bases, with 10 bases between them. The CDR3 extends over 15 amino acids. Points from the study as a whole: With TRBV5-6, TRBV5-1 and TRBV20-1 included, about 5 TRBV segments were more frequent in patients than in controls.

This clonotype was counted many times. Its antigen is as yet unknown. The chain combines TRBV13 with TRBJ2-6; D may correspond to TRBD1 or TRBD2 (5 bases each). The TCR sequence derives from a girl between 5 and 17 years old with multiple sclerosis. Sequences were obtained from blood. The CDR3 bases are TGTGCCAGCAGCCCCTTGGGGGCTGGGGCCAACGTCCTGACTTTC. Protein product: CASSPLGAGANVLTF. Using reference TRBV13 and TRBJ2-6 for the parts outside the CDR3, the full variable domain is AAGVIQSPRHLIKEKRETATLKCYPIPRHDTVYWYQQGPGQDPQFLISFYEKMQSDKGSIPDRFSAQQFSDYHSELNMSSLELGDSALYFCASSPLGAGANVLTFGAGSRLTVL.